A single sample gave rise to the 5 T cell receptor beta chains below, sequenced in a study of control samples from healthy donors and cancer patients. Sequenced by immunoSEQ multiplex PCR; TCRdb stores in-frame clones only, minus some. The data show tens of thousands of clones, over 65% seen once. What was sequenced was blood. These receptor sequences come from a man in his fifties or sixties in good health.

This chain joins TRBV11-3 and TRBJ2-5; D is perhaps TRBD1 or TRBD2 (6 bases each). The CDR3 totals 15 residues. Trimming left V 1 base short and J 5 bases short, with 14 bases between. Germline CDR1 and CDR2: SGHNT and YENEEA. CDR3 residues: CASSLGSGEVETQYF. The DNA for the CDR3 is TGTGCCAGCAGCTTAGGTTCAGGGGAGGTGGAGACCCAGTACTTC.

This chain connects TRBV7-3 to TRBJ2-1; the D gene is possibly TRBD2 (5 bases). CDR3 length: 16 residues. V lost 2 bases and J 7 bases, leaving 18 bases between the germline ends. Germline-derived CDR1 and CDR2 are SGHTA and FQGTGA. In DNA form, the CDR3 reads TGTGCCAGCAGCTTAGGGAGTACTCCTCCCCGGAATGAGCAGTTCTTC. Translated: CASSLGSTPPRNEQFF.

Here the CDR3 DNA reads TGCGCCAGCAGCCCCGGACCGGTGAACTACGAGCAGTACTTC. It translates to CASSPGPVNYEQYF. The chain combines TRBV5-1 with TRBJ2-7; D gene ambiguous. This CDR3 contains 14 residues. Germline CDR1 reads SGHRS; CDR2 reads YFSETQ. V lost 4 bases, J lost 3 bases, and 14 bases lay in between.

This chain connects TRBV28 to TRBJ2-1; 7 bases line up with TRBD2. The CDR3 is 15 residues long. V gave up 1 base and J gave up 9 bases; unmatched junction bases: 9. Germline V gene data show CDR1 as MDHEN and CDR2 as SYDVKM. The CDR3, as DNA: TGTGCCAGCAGTTTATCGTGGGAGGGCCTAGGTGAGCAGTTCTTC. Its protein product is CASSLSWEGLGEQFF.

V is TRBV18 and J is TRBJ1-1, with D maybe TRBD1 (5 bases). CDR1 and CDR2 (germline): KGHSH, LQKENI. This CDR3 region has 13 residues. V lost 5 bases and J lost 2, with 9 bases in between. As DNA, the CDR3 is TGTGCCAGCTCAAGGGACCCCAACACTGAAGCTTTCTTT. Protein product: CASSRDPNTEAFF.